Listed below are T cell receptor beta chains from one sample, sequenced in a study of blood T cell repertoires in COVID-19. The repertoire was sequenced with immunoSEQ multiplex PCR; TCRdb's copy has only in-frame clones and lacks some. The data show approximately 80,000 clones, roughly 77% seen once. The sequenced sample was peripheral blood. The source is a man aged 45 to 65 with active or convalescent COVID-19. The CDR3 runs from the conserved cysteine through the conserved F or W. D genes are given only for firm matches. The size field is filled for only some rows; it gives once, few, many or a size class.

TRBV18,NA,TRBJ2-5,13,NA,TGTGCCACAAGGCGGCGGGGCGAAGAGACCCAGTACTTC,CATRRRGEETQYF
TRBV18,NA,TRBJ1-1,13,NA,TGTGCCAGCTCACCACCGAAGGGGTACCAAGCTTTCTTT,CASSPPKGYQAFF
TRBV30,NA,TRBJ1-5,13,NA,TGTGCCTGGAGTGGAGGACTCAATCAGCCCCAGCATTTT,CAWSGGLNQPQHF
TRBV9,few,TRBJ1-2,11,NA,TGTGCCAGCAGCCTATTCGGTGGCTACACCTTC,CASSLFGGYTF
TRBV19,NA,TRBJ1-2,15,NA,TGTGCCAGTTCGCAATACGGGGGGGGCCCCTATGGCTACACCTTC,CASSQYGGGPYGYTF
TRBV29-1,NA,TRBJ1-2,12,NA,TGCAGCGTTTACGACAGGTCCTATGGCTACACCTTC,CSVYDRSYGYTF
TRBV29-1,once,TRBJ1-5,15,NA,TGCAGCGTTAAGGGGACTGGCACCGGCAATCAGCCCCAGCATTTT,CSVKGTGTGNQPQHF
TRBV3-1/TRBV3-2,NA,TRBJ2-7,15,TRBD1,TGTGCCAGCAGCCCTCAAGGGGGCGTCGACTACGAGCAGTACTTC,CASSPQGGVDYEQYF
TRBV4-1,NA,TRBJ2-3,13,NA,TGCGCCAGCAGCCAAGAAATAGCAGATACGCAGTATTTT,CASSQEIADTQYF
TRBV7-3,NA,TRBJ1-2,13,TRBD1,TGTGCCAGCAGTTCCCGGGACAGGGGCGGCTACACCTTC,CASSSRDRGGYTF
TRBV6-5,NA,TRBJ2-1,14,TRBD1,TGTGCCAGCATCCAAAGACAGGGGGCATCCGAGCAGTTCTTC,CASIQRQGASEQFF
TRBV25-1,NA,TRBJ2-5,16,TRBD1,TGTGCCAGCAGTGAATCTCCGACAGGGGGGAGAGAGACCCAGTACTTC,CASSESPTGGRETQYF
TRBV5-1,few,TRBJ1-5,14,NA,TGCGCCAGCAGCTTGGGGACAGCTAATCAGCCCCAGCATTTT,CASSLGTANQPQHF
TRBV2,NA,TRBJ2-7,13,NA,TGTGCCAGCAGTTCGGTTCAAACCTACGAGCAGTACTTC,CASSSVQTYEQYF
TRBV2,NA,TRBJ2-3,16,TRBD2,TGTGCCAGCCCAACCCGGACTAGCGGGGGGGTCGATACGCAGTATTTT,CASPTRTSGGVDTQYF
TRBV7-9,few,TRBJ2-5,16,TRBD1,TGTGCCAGCAGTACAGACCGGGACAGGTTGTATGAGACCCAGTACTTC,CASSTDRDRLYETQYF
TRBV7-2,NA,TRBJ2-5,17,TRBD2,TGTGCCAGCAGCTTAGCACCCAGACTAGCGGGGGGAGAGACCCAGTACTTC,CASSLAPRLAGGETQYF
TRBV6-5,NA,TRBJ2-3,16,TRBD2,TGTGCCAGCAGTTACTACGCGGGGGGCCAAGCAGATACGCAGTATTTT,CASSYYAGGQADTQYF
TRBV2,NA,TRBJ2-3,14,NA,TGTGCCAGCAGGGACAGCGGGAACACAGATACGCAGTATTTT,CASRDSGNTDTQYF
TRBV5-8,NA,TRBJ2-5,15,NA,TGTGCCAGCAGCTCGAGACTAGTAAGGCAAGAGACCCAGTACTTC,CASSSRLVRQETQYF
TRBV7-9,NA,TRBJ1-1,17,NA,TGTGCCAGCAGCTTATCCCTGGGGGGAGGCATGAACACTGAAGCTTTCTTT,CASSLSLGGGMNTEAFF
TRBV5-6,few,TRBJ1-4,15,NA,TGTGCCAGCAGCAAAGGGGATAACCTTCGTGAAAAACTGTTTTTT,CASSKGDNLREKLFF
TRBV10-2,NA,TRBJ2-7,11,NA,TGCGCCAGCATGCGGGGTTACGAGCAGTACTTC,CASMRGYEQYF
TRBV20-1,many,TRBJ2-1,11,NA,TGCAGTGCCCCCTCCGGGTATGAGCAGTTCTTC,CSAPSGYEQFF
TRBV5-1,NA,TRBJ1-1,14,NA,TGCGCCAGCAGCTGGGGAGGGGAGCAGACTGAAGCTTTCTTT,CASSWGGEQTEAFF
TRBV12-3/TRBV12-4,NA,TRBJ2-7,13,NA,TGTGCCAGCAGTTCCTCACAGGTTACCGGGCAGTACTTC,CASSSSQVTGQYF
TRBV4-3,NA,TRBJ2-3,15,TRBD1,TGCGCCAGCAGTCCGCAGGGGGCTGGCACAGATACGCAGTATTTT,CASSPQGAGTDTQYF
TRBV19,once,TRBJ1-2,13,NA,TGTGCCAGTAGTCCAGCGGACAGTTATGGCTACACCTTC,CASSPADSYGYTF
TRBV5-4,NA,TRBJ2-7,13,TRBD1,TGTGCCAGCAGCCGGACAGGGTCCTACGAGCAGTACTTC,CASSRTGSYEQYF
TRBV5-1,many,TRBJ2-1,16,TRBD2,TGCGCCAGCAGCTCGGGACTAGCGGGGGGGAGCAATGAGCAGTTCTTC,CASSSGLAGGSNEQFF
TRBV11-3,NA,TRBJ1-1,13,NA,TGTGCCAGCAGCCATCGAGGGAACACTGAAGCTTTCTTT,CASSHRGNTEAFF
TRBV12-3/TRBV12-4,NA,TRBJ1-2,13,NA,TGTGCCAGCACCGTGGGGGGAGGGTACGGCTACACCTTC,CASTVGGGYGYTF
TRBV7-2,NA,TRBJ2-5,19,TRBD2,TGTGCCAGCAGCTTAGCGTATTCGGCGGGGGGCCTGTACCAAGAGACCCAGTACTTC,CASSLAYSAGGLYQETQYF
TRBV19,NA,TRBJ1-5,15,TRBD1,TGTGCCAGTAGCCCGGGACAGGGGGCTCATCAGCCCCAGCATTTT,CASSPGQGAHQPQHF
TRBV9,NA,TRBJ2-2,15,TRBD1,TGTGCCAGCAGCGTCGACAGGGGGCTAGGCGGGGAGCTGTTTTTT,CASSVDRGLGGELFF
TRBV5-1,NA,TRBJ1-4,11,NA,TGCGCCAGCAGTTACGGTGAAAAACTGTTTTTT,CASSYGEKLFF
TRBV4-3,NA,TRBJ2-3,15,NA,TGCGCCAGCAGCTTTGAGTGGGGGGGCACAGATACGCAGTATTTT,CASSFEWGGTDTQYF
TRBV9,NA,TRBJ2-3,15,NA,TGTGCCAGCAGCGTAGCACCGGAGCTCACAGATACGCAGTATTTT,CASSVAPELTDTQYF
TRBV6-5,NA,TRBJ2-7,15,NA,TGTGCCAGCAGTTACTCGATACCGAGCCCCTACGAGCAGTACTTC,CASSYSIPSPYEQYF